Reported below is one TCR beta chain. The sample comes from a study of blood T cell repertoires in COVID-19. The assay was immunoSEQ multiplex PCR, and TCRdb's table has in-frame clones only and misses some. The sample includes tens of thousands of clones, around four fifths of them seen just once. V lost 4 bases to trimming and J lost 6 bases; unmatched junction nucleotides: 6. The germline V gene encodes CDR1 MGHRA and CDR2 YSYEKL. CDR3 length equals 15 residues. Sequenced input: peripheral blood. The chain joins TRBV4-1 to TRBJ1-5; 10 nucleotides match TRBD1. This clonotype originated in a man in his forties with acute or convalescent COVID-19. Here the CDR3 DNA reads TGCGCCAGCAGCCGACTAGGACAGGGGGGTCAGCCCCAGCATTTT. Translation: CASSRLGQGGQPQHF.